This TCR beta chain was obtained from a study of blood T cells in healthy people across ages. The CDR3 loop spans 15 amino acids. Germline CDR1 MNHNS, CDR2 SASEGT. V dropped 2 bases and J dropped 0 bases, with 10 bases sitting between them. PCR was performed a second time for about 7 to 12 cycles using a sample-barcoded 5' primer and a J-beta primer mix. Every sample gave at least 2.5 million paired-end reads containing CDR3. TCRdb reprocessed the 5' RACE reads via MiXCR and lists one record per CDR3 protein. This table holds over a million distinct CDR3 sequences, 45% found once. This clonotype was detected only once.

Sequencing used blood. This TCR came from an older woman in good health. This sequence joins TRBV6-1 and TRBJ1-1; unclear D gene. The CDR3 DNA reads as TGTGCCAGCAGTGAAAAGGGCGACGTGAACACTGAAGCTTTCTTT. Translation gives CASSEKGDVNTEAFF.